A single sample is the source of the 21 T cell receptor beta chains below, sequenced in a study of blood T cell repertoires in COVID-19. Sequencing was performed with immunoSEQ multiplex PCR; in TCRdb, only in-frame clones are kept and a portion is missing. The data show about 110,000 clones, more than 80% seen once. The sample was peripheral blood. The source of these receptors is a woman aged 70-85 years with acute or convalescent COVID-19.

This chain links TRBV5-1 with TRBJ1-4; TRBD1 might be the D (5 bases). The CDR3 is 13 amino acids. The germline gives CDR1 SGHRS, CDR2 YFSETQ. Trimming left V 1 base short and J 8 bases short, with 9 bases between. The CDR3 is CASSLWAGEKLFF. DNA for the CDR3: TGCGCCAGCAGCTTGTGGGCAGGGGAAAAACTGTTTTTT.

This chain links TRBV14 with TRBJ2-5, with 9 bases identical to TRBD2. This CDR3 has 15 residues. The trim removed 4 bases at V and 2 bases at J, leaving 5 bases unmatched. CDR1 SGHDN and CDR2 FVKESK come from the germline V gene. CDR3 nucleotide sequence: TGTGCCAGCAGCCTAGCGGGGGCCCCGCAAGAGACCCAGTACTTC. Translating gives CASSLAGAPQETQYF.

The J gene is TRBJ2-3, the V gene TRBV11-3, with 8 bases that match TRBD1. Per germline, CDR1 SGHNT and CDR2 YENEEA. V dropped 5 bases and J dropped 8; count of bases not matched to a gene: 12. This CDR3 comprises 15 residues. The CDR3 is CASSPGTGNGGTQYF. The CDR3 coding sequence is TGTGCCAGCAGCCCCGGGACAGGCAACGGGGGTACGCAGTATTTT.

The rearrangement joins TRBV11-2 to TRBJ1-3; D remains ambiguous. The germline V gene has CDR1 SGHAT and CDR2 FQNNGV. The CDR3 covers 15 residues. Trimming stripped 2 bases from V and 2 bases from J, with 10 bases between. CDR3 DNA sequence: TGTGCCAGCAGCTTAATGAAGAACACTGGAAACACCATATATTTT. As protein: CASSLMKNTGNTIYF.

The chain couples TRBV4-2 to TRBJ1-2, with no clear D. CDR3 size: 14 residues. CDR1 and CDR2 from the germline V gene are LGHNA and YNFKEQ. V shed 2 bases and J shed 4 bases, with 11 bases lying between them. The CDR3 coding sequence is TGTGCCAGCAGCCAATACCTACTAGGCTATGGCTACACCTTC. It specifies CASSQYLLGYGYTF.

This clone has just a few counts. V is TRBV6-2 or TRBV6-3 and J is TRBJ2-3; no firm D call. Trimming removed 0 bases from V and 5 bases from J, with 12 bases in between. The CDR3 runs 15 residues. The germline CDR1 and CDR2 sequences are MNHEY and SVGEGT. The CDR3 region is CASSYSLEGLDTQYF. Written as DNA, the CDR3 is TGTGCCAGCAGTTACTCGCTAGAAGGCCTAGATACGCAGTATTTT.

The V call is TRBV24-1, the J call TRBJ2-1; 14 positions match TRBD2. The germline V gene encodes CDR1 KGHDR and CDR2 SFDVKD. The CDR3 spans 18 residues. V lost 2 bases and J lost 1; bases outside the gene matches: 3. The CDR3 spells CATSDWTSGGLSYNEQFF. CDR3 coding DNA: TGTGCCACCAGTGATTGGACTAGCGGGGGGTTATCCTACAATGAGCAGTTCTTC.

The rearrangement uses TRBV6-5 and TRBJ2-1; TRBD2 agrees at 7 bases. This CDR3 region has 14 residues. The V and J ends lost 8 bases and 7 bases, in that order; junction bases with no gene match: 11. Germline lookup yields CDR1 MNHEY and CDR2 SVGAGI. In nucleotides, the CDR3 is TGTGCCAGCTCCCCTTCCGGGAGGACGAATGAGCAGTTCTTC. This encodes CASSPSGRTNEQFF.

J is TRBJ2-2 and V is TRBV11-2; TRBD2 matches 7 bases. The CDR3 length is 15 residues. From germline, CDR1 is SGHAT and CDR2 FQNNGV. Germline trimming cut 6 bases from V and 4 bases from J; bases unmatched to any gene: 8. CDR3 coding DNA: TGTGCCAGCAGATACAGCGGGGCAGGCACCGGGGAGCTGTTTTTT. Translating it yields CASRYSGAGTGELFF.

The chain links TRBV5-3 to TRBJ1-1; the D is unclear. TRBV5-3 is designated an ORF whose function remains uncertain. The CDR3 extends over 11 amino acids. The ends were cut back, 0 bases at V and 6 bases at J, with 3 bases in the middle. The CDR3, as DNA: TGTGCCAGAAGCTTGGCGGCTGAAGCTTTCTTT. Protein sequence: CARSLAAEAFF.

This sequence joins TRBV6-5 and TRBJ2-3; 8 positions agree with TRBD2. V trimming: 8 bases; J trimming: 3 bases; junction bases outside the gene matches: 7. Germline V gene data show CDR1 as MNHEY and CDR2 as SVGAGI. The CDR3 is 14 residues long. In DNA, the CDR3 is TGTGCCAGCCAAGCGGGAGTCGGGACAGATACGCAGTATTTT. Its translation: CASQAGVGTDTQYF.

This clone came up a few times. The V call is TRBV6-5, the J call TRBJ1-6; TRBD1 matches at 10 bases. CDR3 length equals 14 residues. The ends lost 6 bases at V and 7 bases at J; junction bases unmatched: 3. CDR1 and CDR2 (germline): MNHEY, SVGAGI. The CDR3 protein is CASSQDRGNSPLHF. The CDR3 DNA is TGTGCCAGCAGCCAGGACAGGGGGAATTCACCCCTCCACTTT.

The rearrangement links TRBV6-2 or TRBV6-3 to TRBJ2-3; 9 bases are a match to TRBD2. Germline V gives CDR1 MNHEY, CDR2 SVGEGT. V lost 4 bases and J lost 6; bases outside the gene matches: 5. CDR3 length: 14 residues. CDR3 sequence: CASSSGLALDTQYF. The CDR3 DNA reads TGTGCCAGCAGTTCGGGACTAGCTCTTGATACGCAGTATTTT.

The chain has TRBV9 and TRBJ1-4; TRBD1 matches 7 bases. The V segment lost 4 bases and the J segment 10 bases; nucleotides outside the gene matches: 10. The CDR3 is made up of 14 amino acids. Germline V gene sequence: CDR1 SGDLS, CDR2 YYNGEE. The CDR3 region is CASSLRGDAVKLFF. As DNA, the CDR3 is TGTGCCAGCAGCCTCAGGGGGGACGCTGTAAAACTGTTTTTT.

The J gene is TRBJ2-7, the V gene TRBV7-8, with 9 positions matching TRBD2. The V segment lost 7 bases and the J segment 7 bases; nucleotides outside the gene matches: 11. The CDR3 is made up of 14 amino acids. The V gene's germline CDR1 is SGHVS and CDR2 FQNEAQ. The CDR3 protein is CASNDGLASGEQYF. The CDR3 nucleotides are TGTGCCAGCAATGATGGACTAGCGAGCGGGGAGCAGTACTTC.

The chain employs TRBV7-3 and TRBJ2-1; D remains unclear. Trimming stripped 5 bases from V and 7 bases from J, with 12 bases between. The CDR3 contains 13 residues. The germline V gene has CDR1 SGHTA and CDR2 FQGTGA. The CDR3 sequence: CASSPHGVNEQFF. In nucleotides, the CDR3 is TGTGCCAGCAGCCCCCACGGAGTAAATGAGCAGTTCTTC.

As concerns this clone: The junction departs from the called germline gene at one end, perhaps through a read error. This sequence joins TRBV24-1 and TRBJ2-4; perhaps TRBD1 as D (6 bases). Germline lookup yields CDR1 KGHDR and CDR2 SFDVKD. This CDR3 spans 15 amino acids. For the CDR3, the DNA is TGTGCCACCAGTGCTTTGGGGGACAAAGGGAACATTCAGTACTTC. Encoded protein: CATSALGDKGNIQYF.

The chain joins TRBV27 to TRBJ2-3; D is unclear. V gave up 1 base and J gave up 5 bases, with 16 bases separating them. The CDR3 is made up of 16 amino acids. Per the germline V gene, CDR1 is MNHEY and CDR2 is SMNVEV (reference sequence). CDR3 in DNA: TGTGCCAGCAGTTTATTACCCGGCGTACCGGGAGATACGCAGTATTTT. This codes for CASSLLPGVPGDTQYF.

V usage is TRBV6-6 and J usage is TRBJ1-2; D is unclear. This CDR3 is built from 11 residues. The germline V gene has CDR1 MNHNY and CDR2 SVGAGI (reference sequence). V lost 8 bases and J 4 bases, leaving 8 bases between the germline ends. The CDR3 reads CASQAIYGYTF. CDR3 coding DNA: TGTGCCAGCCAGGCAATCTATGGCTACACCTTC.

V gene TRBV7-2 combines with J gene TRBJ1-3, with TRBD1 as a possible D gene (5 bases). The germline V gene encodes CDR1 SGHTA and CDR2 FQGNSA. The CDR3 loop spans 16 amino acids. Trimming took off 1 base at V and 4 bases at J, with 14 bases between the two ends. This CDR3 is CASSLVAGMGGNTIYF. The CDR3 region has the DNA TGTGCCAGCAGCTTAGTCGCAGGGATGGGGGGAAACACCATATATTTT.

The rearrangement links TRBV12-5 to TRBJ1-2, with TRBD1 as a possible D gene (5 bases). Looked up from germline, CDR1 is LGHNT and CDR2 is FRNRAP. V lost 2 bases and J 8 bases, leaving 15 bases between the germline ends. CDR3 length: 14 amino acids. Here the CDR3 DNA reads TGTGCTAGTGGTTTGTCGGGAGGGGATAGCGGCTACACCTTC. As protein: CASGLSGGDSGYTF.